This TCR beta chain was captured in a study of control samples from healthy donors and cancer patients. Germline assignment: CDR1 SGHNT and CDR2 YYREEE (reference sequence). There are 14 residues in the CDR3. V gave up 5 bases and J gave up 4 bases; unmatched junction bases: 6. TCRdb's copy holds only in-frame clones and misses some; the assay was immunoSEQ multiplex PCR. Altogether roughly 29,000 clones are present, roughly nine tenths being singletons, with the ten largest covering around 3.6%. The sequenced sample consisted of formalin-fixed, paraffin-embedded tissue. The TCR sequence derives from a female donor with melanoma. The chain carries TRBV5-4 and TRBJ1-2; 9 bases agree with TRBD1. CDR3: CASRGQGPSYGYTF. CDR3 coding DNA: TGTGCCAGCAGGGGACAGGGTCCGTCCTATGGCTACACCTTC.